This passage covers 13 T cell receptor beta chains from one sample sequenced in a study of beta chain features in type 1 diabetes. The entirety of the isolated RNA underwent reverse transcription, so expressed TCRB transcripts were sequenced. The protocol was immunoSEQ multiplex PCR, while the TCRdb copy is restricted to in-frame clones and leaves out a portion. The table lists 240,000 or so clones, under 70% of them singletons, with approximately 0.053% in the top ten. Sequencing input: naive CD4+ T cells from blood. These receptors were taken from a man younger than 40 in good health.

The chain is built from TRBV4-3 and TRBJ1-1, with a possible D match to TRBD1 (5 bases). The V end was cut by 0 bases, the J end by 7 bases, with 18 bases between. There are 16 residues in the CDR3. Germline CDR1 reads LGHNA; CDR2 reads YSLEER. CDR3: CASSQDFRSAGNEAFF. CDR3 sequence (DNA): TGCGCCAGCAGCCAAGATTTCAGGTCGGCAGGGAATGAAGCTTTCTTT.

The V call is TRBV9, the J call TRBJ1-2, with unresolved D. The V end lost 0 bases, the J end lost 3 bases, and 12 bases lay between the germline ends. The CDR3 is 15 amino acids. CDR1 is SGDLS, CDR2 YYNGEE, per germline. The DNA for the CDR3 is TGTGCCAGCAGCGTAGTTGCGGGTATGGACTATGGCTACACCTTC. It encodes CASSVVAGMDYGYTF.

This clone was counted a single time. V gene TRBV7-2 combines with J gene TRBJ2-2, with 10 nucleotides matching TRBD2. The trim removed 5 bases at V and 1 base at J, leaving 4 bases unmatched. CDR1 and CDR2 (germline): SGHTA, FQGNSA. This CDR3 contains 16 residues. As DNA, the CDR3 is TGTGCCAGCAGCCCCCGGACTAGCGGGAACACCGGGGAGCTGTTTTTT. Protein: CASSPRTSGNTGELFF.

The chain couples TRBV30 to TRBJ2-2; 8 bases line up with TRBD1. This CDR3 region has 16 residues. Germline V gene data show CDR1 as GTSNPN and CDR2 as SVGIG (reference sequence). J lost 1 base, V lost 3 bases, and 7 bases had no gene match. CDR3 amino acids: CAWRDLDRGNTGELFF. DNA for the CDR3: TGTGCCTGGAGAGATCTCGACAGGGGGAACACCGGGGAGCTGTTTTTT.

The chain employs TRBV15 and TRBJ2-1, with D possibly being TRBD1 (5 bases). Trimming shortened V by 8 bases and J by 9 bases, and 17 bases separated the two germline ends. Germline V lookup: CDR1 LNHNV, CDR2 YYDKDF (reference sequence). This CDR3 has 13 residues. The DNA for the CDR3 is TGTGCCACCGTCCCATTCTCGCAGGGTGAGCAGTTCTTC. It encodes CATVPFSQGEQFF.

This sequence joins TRBV9 and TRBJ2-4; the D gene is possibly TRBD1 (5 bases). Germline CDR1 reads SGDLS; CDR2 reads YYNGEE. This CDR3 contains 14 residues. V was cut by 0 bases and J by 8 bases, with 12 bases left in between. CDR3 amino acids: CASSVATVGDIQYF. The CDR3 DNA follows: TGTGCCAGCAGCGTAGCTACCGTAGGGGACATTCAGTACTTC.

This clone was found once. The rearrangement uses TRBV30 and TRBJ2-2; TRBD1 or TRBD2 may be the D gene (5 bases each). This CDR3 has 15 residues. The V end lost 0 bases, the J end lost 0 bases, and 8 bases lay between the germline ends. Per the germline V gene, CDR1 is GTSNPN and CDR2 is SVGIG (reference sequence). As DNA, the CDR3 is TGTGCCTGGAGTGTTATGGGGGCGAACACCGGGGAGCTGTTTTTT. It specifies CAWSVMGANTGELFF.

The table lists this clone with a few counts. V usage is TRBV30 and J usage is TRBJ1-1, with a tentative D call TRBD1 (5 bases). The germline V gene encodes CDR1 GTSNPN and CDR2 SVGIG (reference sequence). The length of the CDR3 is 14 residues. Trimming cost V 3 bases and J 1 base, with 12 bases left between them. Here the CDR3 DNA reads TGTGCCTGGAGAAGGGGTGGGGAGAACACTGAAGCTTTCTTT. Translated, it gives CAWRRGGENTEAFF.

This clone occurred a few times. This chain uses TRBV29-1 with TRBJ2-1; TRBD2 matches 7 bases. The germline V gene encodes CDR1 SQVTM and CDR2 ANQGSEA. The length of the CDR3 is 14 residues. The V segment lost 7 bases and the J segment 3 bases; nucleotides outside the gene matches: 9. The CDR3 DNA reads as TGCAGCGCCCGGCCAGCGGGAATCTACAATGAGCAGTTCTTC. Protein sequence: CSARPAGIYNEQFF.

The CDR3 loop is CASSFGLAGEADTQYF. As DNA, the CDR3 is TGTGCCAGCAGCTTTGGACTAGCGGGAGAGGCAGATACGCAGTATTTT. The chain is built from TRBV13 and TRBJ2-3; TRBD2 aligns across 13 bases. The CDR3 extends over 16 amino acids. CDR1 PRHDT and CDR2 FYEKMQ come from the germline V gene (reference sequence). Germline trimming cut 3 bases from V and 4 bases from J; bases unmatched to any gene: 4.

The chain employs TRBV27 and TRBJ2-7; D is uncertain. Deletions cut 2 bases from V and 3 bases from J, with 8 bases between. The germline V gene has CDR1 MNHEY and CDR2 SMNVEV (reference sequence). The length of the CDR3 is 13 residues. CDR3 amino acids: CASSLVPLYEQYF. Written as DNA, the CDR3 is TGTGCCAGCAGTTTAGTACCCCTCTACGAGCAGTACTTC.

The V gene is TRBV30, the J gene TRBJ1-5; 7 nucleotides agree with TRBD1. Per germline, CDR1 GTSNPN and CDR2 SVGIG (reference sequence). The CDR3 length is 16 residues. V was pared by 1 base and J by 1 base, with 7 bases of the junction left unmatched. This CDR3 is CAWSDPGQISNQPQHF. CDR3 in DNA: TGTGCCTGGAGTGATCCGGGACAGATAAGCAATCAGCCCCAGCATTTT.

The V call is TRBV10-2, the J call TRBJ2-7; TRBD1 or TRBD2 may be the D gene (6 bases each). V lost 6 bases and J 5 bases, leaving 17 bases between the germline ends. Per the germline V gene, CDR1 is WSHSY and CDR2 is SAAADI. The CDR3 has 14 residues. The chain's CDR3 is CASRHGGQFNEQYF. CDR3 nucleotide sequence: TGCGCCAGCAGACACGGGGGACAATTCAACGAGCAGTACTTC.